This T cell receptor (beta chain) originates from a study of blood T cell repertoires in COVID-19. Germline-derived CDR1 and CDR2 are LGHNA and YSLEER. Trimming took off 0 bases at V and 3 bases at J, with 14 bases between the two ends. This CDR3 comprises 16 residues. The protocol was immunoSEQ multiplex PCR, while the TCRdb copy is restricted to in-frame clones and leaves out a portion. The top ten clones hold less than 0.6% of a sample with 150,000 to 170,000 clones, about 89% of them seen once. The sequencing input was peripheral blood. The receptor's source is a man aged 50 to 59 with acute or convalescent COVID-19. This rearrangement joins TRBV4-3 to TRBJ1-2; the D is unclear. The CDR3 DNA sequence: TGCGCCAGCAGCCAAGATCTTAGTGAGATCTACTATGGCTACACCTTC. Residues: CASSQDLSEIYYGYTF.